These 3 T cell receptor beta chains were all obtained from the same sample, sequenced in a study of Ad26.COV2.S vaccination and SARS-CoV-2 variants. Data came from immunoSEQ multiplex PCR; TCRdb stores just in-frame clones and leaves some out. The data contain fewer than 500,000 clones, less than 95% of them singletons. Stated treatment: about 20 received Ad26.COV2.S at low or high dose, single or two shots; several received placebo; per-sample allocation not given. Sample collection was performed on day 63 after the first vaccine or placebo injection. Sequences were derived from peripheral blood, sampled in a trial of Ad26.COV2.S vaccine versus placebo. These receptors were obtained from a person between 18 and 59 years old who received the Ad26.COV2.S COVID-19 vaccine or a placebo.

The chain combines TRBV9 with TRBJ2-3, with D possibly being TRBD1 (6 bases). Deletions cut 3 bases from V and 3 bases from J, with 17 bases between. This CDR3 has 16 amino acids. The germline V gene encodes CDR1 SGDLS and CDR2 YYNGEE. The CDR3 region has the DNA TGTGCCAGCAGCGCAACACAGGGAAGTTCGACAGATACGCAGTATTTT. Residues: CASSATQGSSTDTQYF.

The rearrangement links TRBV6-5 to TRBJ2-1, with 7 bases aligning to TRBD2. The CDR3 runs to 13 residues. The germline gives CDR1 MNHEY, CDR2 SVGAGI. V shed 6 bases and J 10 bases; nucleotides not matched to a gene: 9. CDR3 nucleotides: TGTGCCAGCAGGGCGGGGGATAGGGAGGAGCAGTTCTTC. It translates to CASRAGDREEQFF.

The chain links TRBV28 to TRBJ1-2; no definite D call. V was pared by 1 base and J by 4 bases, with 19 bases between. Germline CDR1 reads MDHEN; CDR2 reads SYDVKM. The CDR3 is 17 amino acids. The CDR3 region has the DNA TGTGCCAGCAGTTTATCCTCCCGTAGACCGGCGGGCTATGGCTACACCTTC. It specifies CASSLSSRRPAGYGYTF.